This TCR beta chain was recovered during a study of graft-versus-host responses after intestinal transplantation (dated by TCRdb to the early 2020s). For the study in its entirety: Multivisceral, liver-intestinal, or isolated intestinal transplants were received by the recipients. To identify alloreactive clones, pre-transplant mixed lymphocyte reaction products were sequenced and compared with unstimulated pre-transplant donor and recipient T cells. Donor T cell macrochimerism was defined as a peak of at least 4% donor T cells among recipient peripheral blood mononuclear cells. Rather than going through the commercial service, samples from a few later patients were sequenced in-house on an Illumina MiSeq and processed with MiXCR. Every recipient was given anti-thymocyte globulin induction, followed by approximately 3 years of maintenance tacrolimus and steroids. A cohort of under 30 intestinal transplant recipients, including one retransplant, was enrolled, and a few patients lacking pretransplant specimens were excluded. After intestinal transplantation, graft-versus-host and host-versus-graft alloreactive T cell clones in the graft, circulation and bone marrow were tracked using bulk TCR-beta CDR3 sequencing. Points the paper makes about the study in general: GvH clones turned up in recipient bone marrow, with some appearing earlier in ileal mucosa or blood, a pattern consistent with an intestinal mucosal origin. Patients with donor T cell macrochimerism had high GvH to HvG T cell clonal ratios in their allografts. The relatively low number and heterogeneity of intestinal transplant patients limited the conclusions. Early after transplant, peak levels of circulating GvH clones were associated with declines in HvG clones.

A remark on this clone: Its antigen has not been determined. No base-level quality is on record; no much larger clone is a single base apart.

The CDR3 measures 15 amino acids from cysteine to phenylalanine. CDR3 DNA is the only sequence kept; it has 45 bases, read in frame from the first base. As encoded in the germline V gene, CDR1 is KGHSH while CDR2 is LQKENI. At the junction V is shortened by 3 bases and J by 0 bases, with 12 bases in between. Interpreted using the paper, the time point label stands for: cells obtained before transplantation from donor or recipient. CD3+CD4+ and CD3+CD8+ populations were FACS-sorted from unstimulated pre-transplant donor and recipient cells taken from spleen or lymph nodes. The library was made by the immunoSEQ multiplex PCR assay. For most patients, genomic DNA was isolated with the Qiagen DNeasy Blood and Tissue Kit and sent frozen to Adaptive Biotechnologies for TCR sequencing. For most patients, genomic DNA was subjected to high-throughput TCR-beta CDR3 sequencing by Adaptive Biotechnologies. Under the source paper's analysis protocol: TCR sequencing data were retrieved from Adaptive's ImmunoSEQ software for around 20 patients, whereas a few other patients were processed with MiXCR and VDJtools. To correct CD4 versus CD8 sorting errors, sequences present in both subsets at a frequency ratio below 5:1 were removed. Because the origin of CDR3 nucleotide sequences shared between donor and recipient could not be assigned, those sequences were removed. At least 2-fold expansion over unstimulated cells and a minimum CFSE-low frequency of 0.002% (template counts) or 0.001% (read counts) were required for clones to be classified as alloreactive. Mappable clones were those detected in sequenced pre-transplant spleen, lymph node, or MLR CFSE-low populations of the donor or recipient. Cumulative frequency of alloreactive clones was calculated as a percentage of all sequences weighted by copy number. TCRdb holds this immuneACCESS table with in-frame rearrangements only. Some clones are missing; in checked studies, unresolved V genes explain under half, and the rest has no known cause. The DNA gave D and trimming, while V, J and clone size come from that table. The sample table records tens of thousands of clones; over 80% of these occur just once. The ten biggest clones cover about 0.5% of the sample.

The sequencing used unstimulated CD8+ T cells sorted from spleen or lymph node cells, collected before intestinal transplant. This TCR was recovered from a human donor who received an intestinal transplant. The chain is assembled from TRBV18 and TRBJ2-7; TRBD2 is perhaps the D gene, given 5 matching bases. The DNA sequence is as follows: TGTGCCAGCTCACCTCCCGAGGGAAGCTCCTACGAGCAGTACTTC. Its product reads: CASSPPEGSSYEQYF.